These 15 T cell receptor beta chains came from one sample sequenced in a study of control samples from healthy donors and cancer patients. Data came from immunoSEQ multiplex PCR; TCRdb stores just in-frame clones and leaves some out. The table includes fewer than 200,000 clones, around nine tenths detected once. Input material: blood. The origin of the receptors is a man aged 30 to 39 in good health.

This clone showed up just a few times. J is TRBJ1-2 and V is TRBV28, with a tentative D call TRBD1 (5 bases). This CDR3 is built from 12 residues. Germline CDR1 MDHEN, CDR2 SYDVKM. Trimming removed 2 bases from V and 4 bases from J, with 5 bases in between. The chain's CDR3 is CASSLGGYGYTF. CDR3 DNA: TGTGCCAGCAGTTTAGGGGGCTATGGCTACACCTTC.

The CDR3 DNA sequence: TGCGCCAGCAGCGGGACGGGGCTCAATGAGCAGTTCTTC. Translating gives CASSGTGLNEQFF. This rearrangement joins TRBV10-2 to TRBJ2-1; D is perhaps TRBD1 or TRBD2 (5 bases each). The V and J ends lost 6 bases and 6 bases respectively, with 12 bases between them. CDR1 and CDR2 (germline): WSHSY, SAAADI. This CDR3 region has 13 residues.

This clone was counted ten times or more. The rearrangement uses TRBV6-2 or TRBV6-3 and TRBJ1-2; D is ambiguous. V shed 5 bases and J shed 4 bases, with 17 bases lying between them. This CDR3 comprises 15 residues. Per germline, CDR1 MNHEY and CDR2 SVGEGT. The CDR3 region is CASSPWTVNSYGYTF. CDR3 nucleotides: TGTGCCAGCAGTCCATGGACGGTCAACTCCTATGGCTACACCTTC.

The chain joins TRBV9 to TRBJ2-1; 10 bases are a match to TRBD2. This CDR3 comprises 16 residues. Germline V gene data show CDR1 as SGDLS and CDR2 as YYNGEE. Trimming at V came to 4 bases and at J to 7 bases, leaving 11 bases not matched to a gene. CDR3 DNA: TGTGCCAGCAGCATCCTAGCGGGAGTGAAGAATAATGAGCAGTTCTTC. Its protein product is CASSILAGVKNNEQFF. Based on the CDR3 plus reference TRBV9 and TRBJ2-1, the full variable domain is DSGVTQTPKHLITATGQRVTLRCSPRSGDLSVYWYQQSLDQGLQFLIQYYNGEERAKGNILERFSAQQFPDLHSELNLSSLELGDSALYFCASSILAGVKNNEQFFGPGTRLTVL.

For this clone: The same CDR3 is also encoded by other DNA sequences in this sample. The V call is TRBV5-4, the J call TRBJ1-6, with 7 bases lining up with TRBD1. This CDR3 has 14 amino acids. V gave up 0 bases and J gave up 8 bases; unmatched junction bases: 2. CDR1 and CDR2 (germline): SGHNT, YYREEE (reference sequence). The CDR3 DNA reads TGTGCCAGCAGCTTGGGCAGGGGGGATTCACCCCTCCACTTT. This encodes CASSLGRGDSPLHF. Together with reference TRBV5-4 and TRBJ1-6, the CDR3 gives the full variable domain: ETGVTQSPTHLIKTRGQQVTLRCSSQSGHNTVSWYQQALGQGPQFIFQYYREEENGRGNFPPRFSGLQFPNYSSELNVNALELDDSALYLCASSLGRGDSPLHFGNGTRLTVT.

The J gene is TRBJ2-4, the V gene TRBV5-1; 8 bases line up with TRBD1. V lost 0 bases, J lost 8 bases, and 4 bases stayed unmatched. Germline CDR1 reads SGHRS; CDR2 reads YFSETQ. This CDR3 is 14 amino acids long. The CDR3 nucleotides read TGCGCCAGCAGCTTGGGACAGGGGCTAGACATTCAGTACTTC. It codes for CASSLGQGLDIQYF.

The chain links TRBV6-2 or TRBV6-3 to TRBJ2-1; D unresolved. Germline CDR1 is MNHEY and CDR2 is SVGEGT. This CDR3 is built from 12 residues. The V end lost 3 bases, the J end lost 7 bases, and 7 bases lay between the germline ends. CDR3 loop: CASSYSPNEQFF. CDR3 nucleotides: TGTGCCAGCAGTTATAGTCCGAATGAGCAGTTCTTC.

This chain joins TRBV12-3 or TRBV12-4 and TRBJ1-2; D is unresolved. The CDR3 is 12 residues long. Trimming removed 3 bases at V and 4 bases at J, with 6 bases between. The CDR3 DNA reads TGTGCCAGCAGTTTTCAGACCTATGGCTACACCTTC. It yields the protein CASSFQTYGYTF.

DNA for the CDR3: TGTGCCAGCAGTTTACGGGGATTCTCTGGGGCCAACGTCCTGACTTTC. It encodes CASSLRGFSGANVLTF. This sequence joins TRBV28 and TRBJ2-6; a possible D gene is TRBD2 (5 bases). The CDR3 length is 16 residues. V lost 2 bases to trimming and J lost 0 bases, with 8 bases between them. The V gene's germline CDR1 is MDHEN and CDR2 SYDVKM. The full variable domain, with the rest looked up from reference TRBV28 and TRBJ2-6, is DVKVTQSSRYLVKRTGEKVFLECVQDMDHENMFWYRQDPGLGLRLIYFSYDVKMKEKGDIPEGYSVSREKKERFSLILESASTNQTSMYLCASSLRGFSGANVLTFGAGSRLTVL.

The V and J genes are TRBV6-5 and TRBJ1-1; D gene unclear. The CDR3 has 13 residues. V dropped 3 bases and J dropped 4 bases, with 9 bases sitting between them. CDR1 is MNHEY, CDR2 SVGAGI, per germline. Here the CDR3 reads CASSYGESTEAFF. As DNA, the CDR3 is TGTGCCAGCAGTTATGGGGAAAGCACTGAAGCTTTCTTT.

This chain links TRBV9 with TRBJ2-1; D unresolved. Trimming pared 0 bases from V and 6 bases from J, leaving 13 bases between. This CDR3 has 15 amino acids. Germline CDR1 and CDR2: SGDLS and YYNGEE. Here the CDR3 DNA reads TGTGCCAGCAGCGTAGGTAGCCTTCCTCGCAATGAGCAGTTCTTC. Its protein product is CASSVGSLPRNEQFF.

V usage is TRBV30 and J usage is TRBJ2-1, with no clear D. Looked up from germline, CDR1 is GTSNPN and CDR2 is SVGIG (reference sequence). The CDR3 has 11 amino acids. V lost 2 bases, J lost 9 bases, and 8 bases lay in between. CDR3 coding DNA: TGTGCCTGGAGTACCCTTACTGAGCAGTTCTTC. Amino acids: CAWSTLTEQFF.

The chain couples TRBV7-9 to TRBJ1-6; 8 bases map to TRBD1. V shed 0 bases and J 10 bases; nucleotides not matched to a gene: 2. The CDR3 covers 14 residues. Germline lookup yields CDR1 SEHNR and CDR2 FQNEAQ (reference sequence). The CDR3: CASSLAGQGSPLHF. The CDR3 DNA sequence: TGTGCCAGCAGCTTAGCAGGACAGGGATCACCCCTCCACTTT.

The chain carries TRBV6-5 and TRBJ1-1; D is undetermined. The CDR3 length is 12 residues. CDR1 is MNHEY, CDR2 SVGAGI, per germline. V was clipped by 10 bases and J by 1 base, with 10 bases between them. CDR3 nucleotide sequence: TGTGCCATCCGACCGAGGAACACTGAAGCTTTCTTT. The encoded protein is CAIRPRNTEAFF.

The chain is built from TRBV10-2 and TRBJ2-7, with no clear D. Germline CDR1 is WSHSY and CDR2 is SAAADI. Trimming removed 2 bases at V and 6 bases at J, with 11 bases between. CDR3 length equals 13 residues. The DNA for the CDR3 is TGCGCCAGCAGTGAGCCACTGCGTGGCGAGCAGTACTTC. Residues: CASSEPLRGEQYF.